The 6 T cell receptor beta chains listed next were all sequenced from one sample in a study of vaccination and CD4 T cells after COVID-19 (dated by TCRdb to 2022 to 2024). These receptors' targets are unknown. Library prep was done by PCR. The sequencer was an Illumina iSeq 100. At the Johns Hopkins FTIC core, DNA from the cultured CD4+ T cells underwent TCR sequencing with the Oncomine TCR Beta short-read assay. In-frame beta chains were kept once TCRdb had trimmed the public reads at Q25 with fastp and called clones with MiXCR. Here each entry gathers all rows of one CDR3 protein and keeps the most common genes and DNA. This sample comprises about 11,000 distinct CDR3 sequences, 45% to 55% of them detected only once. The top ten clones comprise about a fifth of the sample. The treatment or condition label on this specimen signifies: approximately nine-day PBMC culture with coronavirus spike peptide pools or control peptides (ViraFEST assay).

The sequencing used cultured CD4+ T cells from blood, collected after SARS-CoV-2 vaccination. The source of these receptors is a human donor with COVID-19.

A single count supports this clonotype. The chain has TRBV6-2 or TRBV6-3 and TRBJ2-3; D perhaps matches TRBD2 (7 bases). The CDR3 totals 14 residues. V was pared by 2 bases and J by 6 bases, with 12 bases between. Looked up from germline, CDR1 is MNHEY and CDR2 is SVGEGT. The CDR3 DNA follows: TGTGCCAGCAGTTACCGGGGGGCTCCGGATACGCAGTATTTT. Translating gives CASSYRGAPDTQYF.

The genes are TRBV28 and TRBJ2-4; 7 bases line up with TRBD2. Losses at the gene ends were 5 bases for V and 8 bases for J; bases not matched to a gene: 6. The CDR3 is made up of 13 amino acids. CDR1 MDHEN and CDR2 SYDVKM come from the germline V gene. The CDR3 nucleotides are TGTGCCAGCAGTGGGGGGGGACGGGACATTCAGTACTTC. Its protein product is CASSGGGRDIQYF.

V gene TRBV6-2 or TRBV6-3 combines with J gene TRBJ2-3, with D tentatively TRBD2 (7 bases). Germline loops: CDR1 MNHEY, CDR2 SVGEGT. The V end was cut by 7 bases, the J end by 6 bases, with 26 bases between. CDR3 length equals 17 residues. Written as DNA, the CDR3 is TGTGCCAGCACCCCTCAACAGGGAGGGCCGAAGGGGGATACGCAGTATTTT. Its protein product is CASTPQQGGPKGDTQYF.

This chain uses TRBV2 with TRBJ1-6; D not certain. CDR1 is SNHLY and CDR2 is FYNNEI in the germline V gene. Trimming shortened V by 8 bases and J by 0 bases, and 11 bases separated the two germline ends. The CDR3 loop spans 15 amino acids. In DNA form, the CDR3 reads TGTGCCAGCGGGCCCCCGAGCTCCTATAATTCACCCCTCCACTTT. Translating gives CASGPPSSYNSPLHF.

This clonotype was detected a few times. The J gene is TRBJ2-7, the V gene TRBV6-1; no firm D call. CDR1 and CDR2 (germline): MNHNS, SASEGT. V was shortened by 3 bases and J by 4 bases, with 7 bases between the two germline ends. The CDR3 consists of 12 residues. This chain's CDR3 is CASSEASYEQYF. Here the CDR3 DNA reads TGTGCCAGCAGTGAGGCGTCATACGAGCAGTACTTC.

This chain's CDR3 is CASSPENRGRGETQYF. CDR3 nucleotide sequence: TGTGCCAGCAGCCCGGAGAACAGGGGACGAGGGGAGACCCAGTACTTC. V is TRBV5-4 and J is TRBJ2-5; 7 nucleotides line up with TRBD1. CDR1 and CDR2 (germline): SGHNT, YYREEE (reference sequence). This CDR3 has 16 amino acids. V lost 4 bases, J lost 5 bases, and 14 bases stayed unmatched.